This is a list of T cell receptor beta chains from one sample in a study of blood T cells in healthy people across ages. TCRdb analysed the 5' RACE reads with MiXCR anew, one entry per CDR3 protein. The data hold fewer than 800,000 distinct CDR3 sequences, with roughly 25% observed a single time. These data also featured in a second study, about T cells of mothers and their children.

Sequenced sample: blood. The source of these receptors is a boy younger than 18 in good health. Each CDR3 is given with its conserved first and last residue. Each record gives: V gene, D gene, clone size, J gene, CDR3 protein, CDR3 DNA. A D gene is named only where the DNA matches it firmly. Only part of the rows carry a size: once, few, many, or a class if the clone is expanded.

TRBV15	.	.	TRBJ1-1	CATSTITGYGAFF	TGTGCCACCAGCACAATCACAGGGTACGGAGCTTTCTTT
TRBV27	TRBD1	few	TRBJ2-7	CASSATGQGRSYEQYF	TGTGCCAGCAGTGCCACAGGACAGGGCCGCTCCTACGAGCAGTACTTC
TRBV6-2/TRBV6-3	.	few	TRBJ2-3	CACSQSPDTQYF	TGTGCCTGCAGTCAGTCACCCGATACGCAGTATTTT
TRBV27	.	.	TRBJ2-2	CASRIPGPPGELFF	TGTGCCAGCAGAATCCCGGGACCCCCCGGGGAGCTGTTTTTT
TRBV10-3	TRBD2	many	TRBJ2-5	CAISAGLEGETQYF	TGTGCCATCAGTGCCGGACTAGAGGGAGAGACCCAGTACTTC
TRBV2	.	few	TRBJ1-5	CASSEVRSGNSQHF	TGTGCCAGCAGTGAAGTGAGGTCAGGGAATAGCCAGCATTTT
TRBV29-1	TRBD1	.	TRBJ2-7	CSARTVGTGLFYEQYF	TGCAGCGCCAGGACCGTAGGGACAGGCCTTTTCTACGAGCAGTACTTC
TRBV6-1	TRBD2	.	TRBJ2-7	CASRTLAGVGYEQYF	TGTGCCAGCAGAACACTAGCGGGAGTGGGGTACGAGCAGTACTTC
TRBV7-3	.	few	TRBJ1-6	CATSQGRSSPLHF	TGTGCCACCTCACAGGGACGGAGTTCACCCCTCCACTTT
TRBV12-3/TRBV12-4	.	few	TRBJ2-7	CASKLDYEQYF	TGTGCCAGCAAACTGGACTACGAGCAGTACTTC
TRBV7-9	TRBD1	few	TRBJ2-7	CASSLVGGQGEQYF	TGTGCCAGCAGCTTAGTGGGGGGACAGGGGGAGCAGTACTTC
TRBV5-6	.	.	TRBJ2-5	CASSSTPRGYVPQETQYF	TGTGCCAGCAGCTCGACCCCCCGGGGCTATGTCCCCCAAGAGACCCAGTACTTC
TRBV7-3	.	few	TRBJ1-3	CASSLTGGSGNTIYF	TGTGCCAGCAGCTTAACGGGGGGCTCTGGAAACACCATATATTTT
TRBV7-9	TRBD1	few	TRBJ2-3	CASSSTTGTDTQYF	TGTGCCAGCAGCTCGACGACAGGGACAGATACGCAGTATTTT
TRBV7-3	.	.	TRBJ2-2	CASSPDRWTGELFF	TGTGCCAGCAGTCCCGACAGGTGGACCGGGGAGCTGTTTTTT
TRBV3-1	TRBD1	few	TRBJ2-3	CASRQGTDRTDTQYF	TGTGCCAGCAGGCAAGGGACAGATCGGACAGATACGCAGTATTTT
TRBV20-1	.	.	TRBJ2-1	CSARGVGVYNEQFF	TGCAGTGCTAGAGGGGTTGGCGTCTACAATGAGCAGTTCTTC
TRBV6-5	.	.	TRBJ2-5	CASSYSPIGQYF	TGTGCCAGCAGCTACTCCCCCATTGGGCAGTACTTC
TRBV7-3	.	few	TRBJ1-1	CASSFSDGNTEAFF	TGTGCCAGCAGCTTTTCGGACGGTAACACTGAAGCTTTCTTT
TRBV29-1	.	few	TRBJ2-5	CSVEGGLLKETQYF	TGCAGCGTTGAAGGCGGACTCCTCAAAGAGACCCAGTACTTC
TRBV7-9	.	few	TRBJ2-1	CASSVRTQSTYNEQFF	TGTGCCAGCAGCGTCCGGACCCAGTCTACCTACAATGAGCAGTTCTTC
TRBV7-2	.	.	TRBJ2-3	CASSLAQGSTDTQYF	TGTGCCAGCAGCTTAGCGCAGGGTAGCACAGATACGCAGTATTTT
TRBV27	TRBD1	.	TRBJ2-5	CASRDRGKWEQYF	TGTGCCAGCAGGGACAGGGGAAAATGGGAGCAGTACTTC
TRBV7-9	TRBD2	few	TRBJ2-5	CASRGQGLAVLQETQYF	TGTGCCAGCAGAGGTCAGGGACTAGCGGTACTCCAAGAGACCCAGTACTTC
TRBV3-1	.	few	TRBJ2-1	CASSQEIGQTNNEQFF	TGTGCCAGCAGCCAAGAGATAGGGCAGACCAACAATGAGCAGTTCTTC
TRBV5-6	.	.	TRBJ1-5	CASSLWARQPQHF	TGTGCCAGCAGCTTGTGGGCTCGTCAGCCCCAGCATTTT
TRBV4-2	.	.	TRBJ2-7	CASSQPLGEQYF	TGTGCCAGCAGCCAACCGTTGGGGGAGCAGTACTTC
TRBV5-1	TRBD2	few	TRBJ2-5	CASSLGLARVPAETQYF	TGCGCCAGCAGCCTAGGACTAGCGAGAGTCCCGGCGGAGACCCAGTACTTC
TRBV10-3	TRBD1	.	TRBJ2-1	CAISVTGEDEQFF	TGTGCCATCAGTGTCACAGGGGAAGATGAGCAGTTCTTC
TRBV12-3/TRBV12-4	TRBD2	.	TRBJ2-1	CASSTKTSPTNNEQFF	TGTGCCAGCAGTACCAAGACTAGCCCAACCAACAATGAGCAGTTCTTC
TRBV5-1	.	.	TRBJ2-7	CASSLVWDPSYEQYF	TGCGCCAGCAGCTTGGTCTGGGATCCATCCTACGAGCAGTACTTC
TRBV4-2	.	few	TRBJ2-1	CASSQPDGSSYNEQFF	TGTGCCAGCAGCCAGCCAGATGGGAGCTCCTACAATGAGCAGTTCTTC
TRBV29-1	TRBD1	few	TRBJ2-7	CSVEDHGQGYEQYF	TGCAGCGTTGAAGATCACGGACAGGGTTACGAGCAGTACTTC
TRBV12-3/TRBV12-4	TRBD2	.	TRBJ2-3	CASGREDTQYF	TGTGCCAGCGGGAGGGAAGATACGCAGTATTTT
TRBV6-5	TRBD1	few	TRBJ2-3	CASTWGTVPSTDTQYF	TGTGCCAGCACTTGGGGGACAGTACCTAGCACAGATACGCAGTATTTT
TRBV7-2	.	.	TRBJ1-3	CASSLDGVSPGNTIYF	TGTGCCAGCAGCTTAGATGGGGTGTCGCCTGGAAACACCATATATTTT
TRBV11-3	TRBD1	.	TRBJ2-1	CASSLDLYRGSVF	TGTGCCAGCAGCTTAGATCTTTACAGGGGGTCCGTCTTC
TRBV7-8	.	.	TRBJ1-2	CASSLARRGGSKGHGYTF	TGTGCCAGCAGCTTAGCGCGCAGGGGAGGTTCAAAGGGGCATGGCTACACCTTC
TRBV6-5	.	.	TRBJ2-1	CASSTDGVRAQFF	TGTGCCAGCAGTACCGACGGAGTCAGGGCGCAGTTCTTC
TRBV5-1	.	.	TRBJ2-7	CASSLLPEGPGEQYF	TGCGCCAGCAGCTTGCTCCCGGAGGGCCCTGGCGAGCAGTACTTC
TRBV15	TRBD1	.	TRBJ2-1	CATSRDRGPYNEQFF	TGTGCCACCAGCAGAGACAGGGGGCCTTACAATGAGCAGTTCTTC